This record covers a single T cell receptor (beta chain). Antigen specificity is unknown. The PCR was carried out with 60 Vbeta primers and 13 Jbeta primers. Data came from immunoSEQ multiplex PCR; TCRdb stores just in-frame clones and leaves some out. This table has some 100,000 clones, approximately 80% appearing once. This sample was included in a study of cytomegalovirus exposure and HLA in healthy donors. Overall study findings and caveats: Several top significant clusters appeared, in a later analysis, to be linked to common viral pathogens. Likely technical artifact: a cluster of highly shared sequence variants. It was reported that TCR beta sequences correctly inferred the HLA-A and HLA-B alleles for most subjects. In an earlier analysis, productive rearrangement rates for most beta V segments clustered near 87% or 30%.

The ends lost 6 bases at V and 4 bases at J; junction bases unmatched: 13. This CDR3 comprises 16 residues. The chain combines TRBV23-1 with TRBJ2-3; 7 nucleotides align to TRBD2. TRBV23-1 has ORF status, its function being uncertain. This TCR derives from a woman aged 18-30 years in good health and CMV-seronegative. Sequenced input: PBMCs. This CDR3 is CASRPFMAGESDTQYF. CDR3 DNA sequence: TGCGCCAGCAGACCATTTATGGCGGGAGAGTCAGATACGCAGTATTTT.